The entry below gives a single T cell receptor (beta chain) sequence along with its context. This sample was taken from a study of shared clonotypes between healthy human individuals. The assay was immunoSEQ multiplex PCR, and TCRdb's table has in-frame clones only and misses some. The table records approximately 940,000 clones, 76% of them present only once. The CDR3 runs to 15 residues. Germline V gene lookup returns CDR1 SGHDT and CDR2 YYEEEE. V was pared by 4 bases and J by 1 base, with 15 bases between. The V and J genes are TRBV5-6 and TRBJ2-7; the D gene is possibly TRBD1 (6 bases). This clonotype was sampled from a man aged 18 to 30 in good health. The sequencing sample was made of memory CD4+ T cells sorted from blood. Documented subset: CD45RA-negative fraction. The CDR3 loop is CASSPRQVRSYEQYF. In DNA form, the CDR3 reads TGTGCCAGCAGCCCAAGACAGGTTCGGTCCTACGAGCAGTACTTC.